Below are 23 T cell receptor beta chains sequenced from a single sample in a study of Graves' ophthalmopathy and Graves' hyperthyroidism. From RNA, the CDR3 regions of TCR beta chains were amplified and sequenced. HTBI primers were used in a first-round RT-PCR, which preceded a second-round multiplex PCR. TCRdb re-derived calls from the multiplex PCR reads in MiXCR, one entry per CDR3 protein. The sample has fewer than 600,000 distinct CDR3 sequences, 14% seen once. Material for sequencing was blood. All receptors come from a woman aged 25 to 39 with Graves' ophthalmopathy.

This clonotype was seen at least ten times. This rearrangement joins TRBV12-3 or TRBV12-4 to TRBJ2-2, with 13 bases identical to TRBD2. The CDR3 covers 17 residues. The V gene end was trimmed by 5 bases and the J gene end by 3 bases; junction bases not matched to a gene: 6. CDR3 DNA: TGTGCCAGCAGTAGGGGACTAGCGGGGACCTACACCGGGGAGCTGTTTTTT. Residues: CASSRGLAGTYTGELFF.

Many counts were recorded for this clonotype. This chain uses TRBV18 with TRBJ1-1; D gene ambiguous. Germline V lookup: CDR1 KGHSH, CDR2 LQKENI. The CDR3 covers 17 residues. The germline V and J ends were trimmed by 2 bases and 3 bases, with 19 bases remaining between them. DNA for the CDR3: TGTGCCAGCTCACCAGCGCCCTTACCGCCTCCAGACACTGAAGCTTTCTTT. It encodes CASSPAPLPPPDTEAFF.

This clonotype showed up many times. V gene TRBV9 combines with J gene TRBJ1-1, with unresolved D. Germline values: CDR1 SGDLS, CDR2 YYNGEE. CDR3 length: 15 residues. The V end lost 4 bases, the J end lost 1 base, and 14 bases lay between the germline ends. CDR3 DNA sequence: TGTGCCAGCAGCCCCAGGACCGCAGGGAACACTGAAGCTTTCTTT. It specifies CASSPRTAGNTEAFF.

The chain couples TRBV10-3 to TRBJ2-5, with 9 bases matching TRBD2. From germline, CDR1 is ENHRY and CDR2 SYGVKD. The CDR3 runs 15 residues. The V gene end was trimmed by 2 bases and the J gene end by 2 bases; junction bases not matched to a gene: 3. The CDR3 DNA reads TGTGCCATCAGTGAGAATCTAGCGGGGCAAGAGACCCAGTACTTC. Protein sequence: CAISENLAGQETQYF.

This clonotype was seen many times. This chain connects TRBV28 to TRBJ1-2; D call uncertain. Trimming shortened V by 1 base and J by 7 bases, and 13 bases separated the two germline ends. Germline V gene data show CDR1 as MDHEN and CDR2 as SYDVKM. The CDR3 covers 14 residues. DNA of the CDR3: TGTGCCAGCAGTTTATCTCCGGCCACGGGTGGCTACACCTTC. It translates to CASSLSPATGGYTF.

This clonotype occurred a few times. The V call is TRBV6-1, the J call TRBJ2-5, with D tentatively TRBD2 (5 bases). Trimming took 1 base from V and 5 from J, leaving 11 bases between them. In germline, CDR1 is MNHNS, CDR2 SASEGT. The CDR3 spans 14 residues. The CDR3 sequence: CASSEGELAETQYF. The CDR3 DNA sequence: TGTGCCAGCAGTGAAGGGGAGTTGGCGGAGACCCAGTACTTC.

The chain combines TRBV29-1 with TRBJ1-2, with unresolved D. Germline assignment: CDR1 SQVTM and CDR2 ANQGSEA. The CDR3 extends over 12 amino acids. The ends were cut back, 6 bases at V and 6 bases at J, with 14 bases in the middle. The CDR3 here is CSVVGTLDGYTF. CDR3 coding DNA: TGCAGCGTCGTGGGCACCCTCGATGGCTACACCTTC. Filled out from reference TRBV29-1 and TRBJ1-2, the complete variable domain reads SAVISQKPSRDICQRGTSLTIQCQVDSQVTMMFWYRQQPGQSLTLIATANQGSEATYESGFVIDKFPISRPNLTFSTLTVSNMSPEDSSIYLCSVVGTLDGYTFGSGTRLTVV.

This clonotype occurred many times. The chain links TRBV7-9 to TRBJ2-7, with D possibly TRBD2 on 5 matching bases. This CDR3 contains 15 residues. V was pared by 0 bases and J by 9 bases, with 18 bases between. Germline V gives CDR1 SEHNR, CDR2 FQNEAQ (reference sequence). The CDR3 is CASSLAETDLRGQYF. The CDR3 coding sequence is TGTGCCAGCAGCTTAGCGGAGACGGACTTACGAGGGCAGTACTTC.

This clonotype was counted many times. This CDR3 reads CASSSTGTSGRANTGELFF. The CDR3 region has the DNA TGTGCCAGCAGCAGTACCGGGACTAGCGGGAGGGCCAACACCGGGGAGCTGTTTTTT. The V and J genes are TRBV28 and TRBJ2-2; 16 nucleotides match TRBD2. V lost 6 bases and J lost 2; bases outside the gene matches: 9. This CDR3 contains 19 residues. Germline V gene data show CDR1 as MDHEN and CDR2 as SYDVKM.

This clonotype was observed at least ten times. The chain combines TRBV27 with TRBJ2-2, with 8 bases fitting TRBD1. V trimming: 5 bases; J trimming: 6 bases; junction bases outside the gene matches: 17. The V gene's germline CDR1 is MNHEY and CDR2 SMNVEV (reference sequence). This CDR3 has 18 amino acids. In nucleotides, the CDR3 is TGTGCCAGCAGTACACCAACCGACAGGGGTCGCTACTCCGGGGAGCTGTTTTTT. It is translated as CASSTPTDRGRYSGELFF.

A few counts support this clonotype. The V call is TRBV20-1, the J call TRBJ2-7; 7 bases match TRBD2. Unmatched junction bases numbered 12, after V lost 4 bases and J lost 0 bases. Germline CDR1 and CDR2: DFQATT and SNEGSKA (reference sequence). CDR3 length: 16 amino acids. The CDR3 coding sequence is TGCAGTGCTAAGGCTATCCCTAGCGGAGCCTCCTACGAGCAGTACTTC. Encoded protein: CSAKAIPSGASYEQYF.

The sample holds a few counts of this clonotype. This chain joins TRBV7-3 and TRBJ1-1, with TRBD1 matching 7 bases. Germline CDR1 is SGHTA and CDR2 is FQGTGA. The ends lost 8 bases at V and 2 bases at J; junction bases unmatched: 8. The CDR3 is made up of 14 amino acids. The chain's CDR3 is CASCWTGGNTEAFF. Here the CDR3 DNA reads TGTGCCAGCTGCTGGACAGGCGGCAACACTGAAGCTTTCTTT.

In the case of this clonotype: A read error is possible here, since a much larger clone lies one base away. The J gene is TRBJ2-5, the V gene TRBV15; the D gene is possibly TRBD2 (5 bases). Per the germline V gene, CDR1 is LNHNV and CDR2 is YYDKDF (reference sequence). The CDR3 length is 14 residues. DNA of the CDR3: TGTGTCACCAGCAGAGATGGGGTAGCGTCAGGCCAGTACTTC. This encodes CVTSRDGVASGQYF.

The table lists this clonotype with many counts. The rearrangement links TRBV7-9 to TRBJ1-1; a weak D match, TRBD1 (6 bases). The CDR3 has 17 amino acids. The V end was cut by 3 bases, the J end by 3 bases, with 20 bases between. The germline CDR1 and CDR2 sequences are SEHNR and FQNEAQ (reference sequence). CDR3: CASSFNLGSRGHTEAFF. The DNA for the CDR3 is TGTGCCAGCAGCTTCAACCTAGGGTCCCGGGGGCACACTGAAGCTTTCTTT.

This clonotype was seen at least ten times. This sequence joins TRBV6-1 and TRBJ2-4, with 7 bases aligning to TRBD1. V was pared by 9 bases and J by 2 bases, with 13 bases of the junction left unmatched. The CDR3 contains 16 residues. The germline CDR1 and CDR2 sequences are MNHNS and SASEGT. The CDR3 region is CASTTGFTAPKNIQYF. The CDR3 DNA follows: TGTGCCAGTACGACAGGGTTCACCGCACCCAAAAACATTCAGTACTTC.

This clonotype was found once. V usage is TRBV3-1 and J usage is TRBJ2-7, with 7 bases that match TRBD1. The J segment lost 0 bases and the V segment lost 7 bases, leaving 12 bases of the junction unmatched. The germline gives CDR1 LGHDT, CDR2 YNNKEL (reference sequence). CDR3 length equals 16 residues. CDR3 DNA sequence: TGTGCCAGCACCCCGTCTTGGGGACAGAGCTCCTACGAGCAGTACTTC. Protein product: CASTPSWGQSSYEQYF.

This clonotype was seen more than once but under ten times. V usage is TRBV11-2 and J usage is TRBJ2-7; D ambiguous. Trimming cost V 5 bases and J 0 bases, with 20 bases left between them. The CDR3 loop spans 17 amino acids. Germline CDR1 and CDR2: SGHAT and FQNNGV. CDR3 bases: TGTGCCAGCAGCCAACGACCTTCAGGCCGGAGCTCCTACGAGCAGTACTTC. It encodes CASSQRPSGRSSYEQYF.

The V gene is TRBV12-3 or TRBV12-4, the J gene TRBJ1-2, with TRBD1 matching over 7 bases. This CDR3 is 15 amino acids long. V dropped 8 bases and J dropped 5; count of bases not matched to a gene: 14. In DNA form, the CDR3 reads TGTGCCAGCCATCCCATGGACAGGATCGATTATGGCTACACCTTC. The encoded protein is CASHPMDRIDYGYTF.

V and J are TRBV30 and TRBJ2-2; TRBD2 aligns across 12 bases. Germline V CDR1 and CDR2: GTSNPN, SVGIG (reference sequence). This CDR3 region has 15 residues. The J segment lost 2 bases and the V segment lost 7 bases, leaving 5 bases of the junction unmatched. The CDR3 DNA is TGTGCCTACCGCGGACTAGCGGGAAACACCGGGGAGCTGTTTTTT. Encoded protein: CAYRGLAGNTGELFF.

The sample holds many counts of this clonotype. The CDR3 spells CASSPVDRAKNIQYF. The CDR3 DNA is TGTGCCAGCAGTCCAGTGGACAGGGCCAAAAACATTCAGTACTTC. The chain uses TRBV6-1 and TRBJ2-4, with 7 nucleotides matching TRBD1. Germline lookup yields CDR1 MNHNS and CDR2 SASEGT. CDR3 length equals 15 residues. Trimming cost V 5 bases and J 1 base; bases outside gene matches: 5.

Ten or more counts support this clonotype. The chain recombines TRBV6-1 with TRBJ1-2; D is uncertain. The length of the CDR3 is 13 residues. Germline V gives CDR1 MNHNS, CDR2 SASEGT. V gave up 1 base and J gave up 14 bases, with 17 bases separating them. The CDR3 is CASSEGAQIPGTF. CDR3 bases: TGTGCCAGCAGTGAAGGAGCACAAATCCCTGGGACCTTC.

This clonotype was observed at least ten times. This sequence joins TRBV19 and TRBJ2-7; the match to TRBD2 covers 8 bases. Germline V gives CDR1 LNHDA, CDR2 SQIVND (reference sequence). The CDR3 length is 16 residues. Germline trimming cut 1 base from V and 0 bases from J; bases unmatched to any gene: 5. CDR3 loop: CASSIGWREDSYEQYF. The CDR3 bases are TGTGCCAGTAGTATAGGTTGGCGGGAGGACTCCTACGAGCAGTACTTC.

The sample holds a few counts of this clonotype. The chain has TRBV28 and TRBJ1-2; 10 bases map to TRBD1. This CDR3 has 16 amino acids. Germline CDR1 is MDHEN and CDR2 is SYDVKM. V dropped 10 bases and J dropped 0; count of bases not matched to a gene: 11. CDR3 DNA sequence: TGTGCCACCTGGAACGACAGGGGGCTGCCTAACTATGGCTACACCTTC. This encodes CATWNDRGLPNYGYTF.